This T cell receptor beta chain was sequenced in a study of T cell changes during pregnancy in multiple sclerosis. The assay was immunoSEQ multiplex PCR, and TCRdb's table has in-frame clones only and misses some. The table lists 45,000 to 55,000 clones, roughly 90% of them singletons. With V trimmed by 0 bases and J by 4 bases, 9 bases remained unmatched. Germline V gives CDR1 SGHTA, CDR2 FQGNSA. CDR3 size: 16 residues. This chain connects TRBV7-2 to TRBJ2-7; 7 positions match TRBD1. The TCR was taken from a female donor with multiple sclerosis, enrolled in a pregnancy study. The source material was CD4+ T cells from peripheral blood mononuclear cells, sampled after pregnancy. The CDR3 region is CASSLADRVAGYEQYF. The CDR3 nucleotides read TGTGCCAGCAGCTTAGCTGACAGGGTAGCAGGGTACGAGCAGTACTTC.